This T cell receptor beta chain was found in a study of blood T cell repertoires in COVID-19. At the level of the study: Sources were T cells, B-cell-depleted T cells, or PBMCs; the material itself was cDNA or gDNA.

Per the authors' pipeline: Reference gene primers were amplified, and this amplification served to estimate nucleated cell counts. Profiled with immunoSEQ multiplex PCR; TCRdb holds only in-frame clones, not every one. V and J calls and clone size are as listed in that table; D and trimming were resolved from the DNA. The profile shows about 250,000 clones, 80% to 90% of them singletons. Participant age was roughly 18 to 89 years, and participants resided in about two dozen US areas. Two negative PCRs, clearance, or symptom resolution had been documented for recovered Cohort 3 donors. This clone was seen just once. Germline-derived CDR1 and CDR2 are SGHNT and YYREEE (reference sequence). The ends lost 4 bases at V and 3 bases at J; junction bases unmatched: 8. The CDR3 extends over 15 amino acids.

The TCR originated in a woman aged 18-29 years who had recovered from COVID-19. The chain combines TRBV5-4 with TRBJ2-7; 9 bases match TRBD1. Sequencing used PBMCs or T cells enriched from blood (not recorded which). CDR3 in amino acids: CASSQDRGLSYEQYF. For the CDR3, the DNA is TGTGCCAGCAGCCAGGACAGGGGATTAAGCTACGAGCAGTACTTC.